A selection of T cell receptor beta chains follows, all from one sample in a study of blood T cell repertoires in COVID-19. TCRdb's copy holds only in-frame clones and misses some; the assay was immunoSEQ multiplex PCR. The sample contains 25,000 to 35,000 clones, approximately 90% of which appear only once. Sequencing used peripheral blood. All receptors derive from a human donor with active COVID-19. The donor label of this sample is uncertain. Each CDR3 is given with its conserved first and last residue. A D gene is named only where the DNA matches it firmly. Rows may omit the clone size; those that give it use once, few, many or a size class.

TRBV28	once	TRBD1	TRBJ2-7	CASSLAAGGEQYF	TGTGCCAGCAGTTTAGCGGCAGGGGGCGAGCAGTACTTC
TRBV30	-	-	TRBJ2-2	CAWSVSGAGELFF	TGTGCCTGGAGTGTGTCCGGGGCCGGGGAGCTGTTTTTT
TRBV7-3	-	TRBD2	TRBJ2-1	CASSPPGLALNEQFF	TGTGCCAGCAGCCCGCCGGGACTAGCACTCAATGAGCAGTTCTTC
TRBV6-5	-	TRBD1	TRBJ1-4	CASRPRTGEGEKLFF	TGTGCCAGCAGACCTCGGACAGGGGAAGGGGAAAAACTGTTTTTT
TRBV29-1	-	-	TRBJ1-5	CSVGGGRGQPQHF	TGCAGCGTTGGGGGCGGCAGGGGTCAGCCCCAGCATTTT
TRBV25-1	-	-	TRBJ1-6	CASSGPGHPGLTPLHF	TGTGCCAGCAGTGGCCCCGGACACCCGGGCCTTACACCCCTCCACTTT
TRBV9	-	-	TRBJ2-2	CASSGQPNTGELFF	TGTGCCAGCAGCGGGCAACCCAACACCGGGGAGCTGTTTTTT
TRBV21-1	few	-	TRBJ1-2	CASSKPPRHRGYGYTF	TGTGCCAGCAGCAAACCCCCCCGCCACCGAGGCTATGGCTACACCTTC
TRBV4-3	-	-	TRBJ1-2	CASSRRGNYGYTF	TGCGCCAGCAGCAGGCGGGGTAACTATGGCTACACCTTC
TRBV7-7	-	TRBD1	TRBJ1-4	CASSVNRGTGEKLFF	TGTGCCAGCAGCGTTAACAGGGGGACGGGGGAAAAACTGTTTTTT
TRBV6-5	once	-	TRBJ1-4	CASTARGSTNEKLFF	TGTGCCAGCACCGCTCGAGGATCAACTAATGAAAAACTGTTTTTT
TRBV24-1	-	-	TRBJ2-3	CATSEEFDTQYF	TGTGCCACCAGTGAGGAGTTCGATACGCAGTATTTT
TRBV29-1	once	TRBD1	TRBJ2-7	CSVKGDSPYEQYF	TGCAGCGTGAAAGGGGACAGCCCCTACGAGCAGTACTTC
TRBV11-2	-	TRBD2	TRBJ2-7	CASSLPGGEQYF	TGTGCCAGCAGCTTACCGGGAGGCGAGCAGTACTTC
TRBV18	-	TRBD1	TRBJ2-3	CASSPRDRGQDTQYF	TGTGCCAGCTCACCCCGGGACAGGGGGCAAGATACGCAGTATTTT
TRBV7-2	-	-	TRBJ1-6	CASSFMPSGVGNSPLHF	TGTGCCAGCAGCTTTATGCCTTCCGGGGTAGGTAATTCACCCCTCCACTTT
TRBV5-4	-	-	TRBJ2-3	CASSPVPLDTQYF	TGTGCCAGCAGTCCCGTCCCCCTAGATACGCAGTATTTT
TRBV19	-	-	TRBJ1-2	CASSTGGSNYGYTF	TGTGCCAGTAGTACCGGGGGATCTAACTATGGCTACACCTTC
TRBV18	once	-	TRBJ2-1	CASSREPEPNEQFF	TGTGCCAGCTCACGGGAGCCAGAACCCAATGAGCAGTTCTTC
TRBV5-4	-	TRBD1	TRBJ2-7	CASSLEQGYSYEQYF	TGTGCCAGCAGCTTGGAACAGGGGTACTCCTACGAGCAGTACTTC
TRBV6-2/TRBV6-3	-	-	TRBJ1-1	CASSYSTGVAFF	TGTGCCAGCAGTTACTCGACGGGGGTTGCTTTCTTT
TRBV2	-	-	TRBJ2-7	CASRRPGLLYEQYF	TGTGCCAGCAGACGCCCGGGACTTCTCTACGAGCAGTACTTC
TRBV30	-	TRBD2	TRBJ2-7	CAWSHGGSYEQYF	TGTGCCTGGAGTCACGGGGGGTCCTACGAGCAGTACTTC
TRBV4-1	-	TRBD1	TRBJ2-1	CASSQVGQGENEQFF	TGCGCCAGCAGCCAAGTCGGACAGGGTGAGAATGAGCAGTTCTTC
TRBV19	-	TRBD1	TRBJ2-7	CASSIGAGTGGIEQYF	TGTGCCAGTAGTATAGGTGCCGGGACAGGGGGAATCGAGCAGTACTTC
TRBV5-4	-	TRBD2	TRBJ2-7	CASSPILAGTIYEQYF	TGTGCCAGCAGCCCGATTCTAGCGGGAACCATCTACGAGCAGTACTTC
TRBV29-1	-	-	TRBJ2-5	CSVQGWETQYF	TGCAGCGTTCAGGGATGGGAGACCCAGTACTTC
TRBV7-8	few	TRBD1	TRBJ1-6	CASSLAPGTGSYNSPLHF	TGTGCCAGCAGCTTAGCCCCCGGGACAGGGTCCTATAATTCACCCCTCCACTTT
TRBV3-1/TRBV3-2	-	-	TRBJ2-3	CAATDADTDTQYF	TGTGCCGCCACGGATGCGGACACAGATACGCAGTATTTT
TRBV7-2	-	TRBD1	TRBJ2-7	CASSPRQGSYEQYF	TGTGCCAGCAGCCCCCGACAGGGCTCCTACGAGCAGTACTTC
TRBV4-2	-	TRBD1	TRBJ1-3	CASSHDRQGGNTIYF	TGTGCCAGCAGCCATGACAGACAGGGAGGAAACACCATATATTTT
TRBV5-1	-	TRBD2	TRBJ2-5	CASSPLAGGRETQYF	TGCGCCAGCAGCCCCTTAGCGGGGGGGCGGGAGACCCAGTACTTC
TRBV5-1	-	TRBD1	TRBJ1-6	CASTGTGKSGNSPLHF	TGCGCCAGCACCGGGACAGGGAAATCGGGTAATTCACCCCTCCACTTT
TRBV12-3/TRBV12-4	-	TRBD1	TRBJ2-7	CASSRDSPYEQYF	TGTGCCAGCAGCCGGGACAGTCCCTACGAGCAGTACTTC
TRBV9	-	-	TRBJ2-3	CASSSTAASFGTDTQYF	TGTGCCAGCAGCTCGACAGCTGCTTCCTTTGGGACAGATACGCAGTATTTT
TRBV30	-	TRBD1	TRBJ2-7	CAWSARTGEQYF	TGTGCCTGGAGTGCCCGGACAGGCGAGCAGTACTTC
TRBV6-5	-	-	TRBJ2-2	CASRWRENTGELFF	TGTGCCAGCAGGTGGCGGGAGAACACCGGGGAGCTGTTTTTT
TRBV28	once	-	TRBJ2-5	CASSSRQALGETQYF	TGTGCCAGCAGTTCTCGACAGGCCTTGGGGGAGACCCAGTACTTC
TRBV7-9	-	TRBD2	TRBJ2-3	CASSSPTSGGPTDTQYF	TGTGCCAGCAGCTCCCCGACTAGCGGGGGGCCCACAGATACGCAGTATTTT